These T cell receptor beta chains were read from a single sample in a study of blood T cell repertoires in COVID-19. The method was immunoSEQ multiplex PCR; TCRdb's version includes in-frame clones alone and lacks a portion of them. The profile shows 110,000 or so clones, 85% of them singletons. Sequences were obtained from peripheral blood. These receptors came from a human donor in a cohort sampled during active COVID-19. The CDR3 runs from the conserved cysteine through the conserved F or W. D genes are given only for firm matches. Not all rows give a size; the values are once, few, many and, for expanded clones, a class.

NA	TRBJ1-2	NA	TRBV3-1/TRBV3-2	TGTGCCAGCAGCCAAGAACCCCCCGGGGGTGTAGGCTACACCTTC	CASSQEPPGGVGYTF
NA	TRBJ2-7	TRBD1	TRBV6-5	TGTGCCAGCAGTTACGAGGGGACAGAGTTTTACGAGCAGTACTTC	CASSYEGTEFYEQYF
few	TRBJ2-7	NA	TRBV6-6	TGTGCCAGCAGTTACTCAGGAGGATGGGACTACGAGCAGTACTTC	CASSYSGGWDYEQYF
NA	TRBJ1-5	NA	TRBV6-6	TGTGCCAGCAGCCTGTGGGGGCTGGGAAGCAATCAGCCCCAGCATTTT	CASSLWGLGSNQPQHF
NA	TRBJ2-2	NA	TRBV15	TGTGCCACCAGCAGAGATCCCGGACAGACCGGGGAGCTGTTTTTT	CATSRDPGQTGELFF
NA	TRBJ1-1	NA	TRBV14	TGTGCCAGCAGCCACCGAGGGCATCGCACTGAAGCTTTCTTT	CASSHRGHRTEAFF
NA	TRBJ1-2	TRBD1	TRBV7-2	TGTGCCAGCAGCCCGCGTTCTACGGGACAGCCATCGGGCTACACCTTC	CASSPRSTGQPSGYTF
NA	TRBJ1-2	NA	TRBV6-6	TGTGCCAGCAGTTATGGAGGGAACTATGGCTACACCTTC	CASSYGGNYGYTF
NA	TRBJ2-1	NA	TRBV25-1	TGTGCCAGCAGTGAGCCAAGGACAGTCGAGGATGAGCAGTTCTTC	CASSEPRTVEDEQFF
NA	TRBJ2-1	NA	TRBV3-1/TRBV3-2	TGTGCCAGCAGCCAAGAACTAGCCTACAATGAGCAGTTCTTC	CASSQELAYNEQFF
NA	TRBJ1-1	NA	TRBV6-2/TRBV6-3	TGTGCCAGCAGTTACTCGATCCCAGATGAAGCTTTCTTT	CASSYSIPDEAFF
NA	TRBJ1-1	TRBD1	TRBV5-6	TGTGCCAGCAGCTTGACGGACAGGTGGACTGACACTGAAGCTTTCTTT	CASSLTDRWTDTEAFF
NA	TRBJ2-3	TRBD1	TRBV11-2	TGTGCCAGCAGCTTGAGGACAGGGGGCCTGACAGATACGCAGTATTTT	CASSLRTGGLTDTQYF
NA	TRBJ2-2	NA	TRBV6-5	TGTGCCAGCAGTTGGGCGTCCGCGAACACCGGGGAGCTGTTTTTT	CASSWASANTGELFF
NA	TRBJ1-1	NA	TRBV6-1	TGTGCCAGCAGTGAACCTGCGGGGGAGGGCACTGAAGCTTTCTTT	CASSEPAGEGTEAFF
NA	TRBJ2-2	NA	TRBV24-1	TGTGCCACCAGTGTTGAGGGAACCGGGGAGCTGTTTTTT	CATSVEGTGELFF
NA	TRBJ2-3	TRBD2	TRBV19	TGTGCCAGTAAGAGGCGGGGGGAAGATACGCAGTATTTT	CASKRRGEDTQYF
NA	TRBJ2-1	TRBD2	TRBV2	TGTGCCAGCAGCCGAGAGGGGACTAGCACCTACAATGAGCAGTTCTTC	CASSREGTSTYNEQFF
NA	TRBJ2-2	NA	TRBV19	TGTGCCAGTAGTATCGGGGGGCCCTACACCGGGGAGCTGTTTTTT	CASSIGGPYTGELFF
NA	TRBJ1-2	TRBD1	TRBV7-2	TGTGCCAGCAGCTGGGACAGGGCGATCAACTATGGCTACACCTTC	CASSWDRAINYGYTF
NA	TRBJ2-7	TRBD1	TRBV28	TGTGCCGGCCACGTTGGGGACAGGGCGGGGGAGCAGTACTTC	CAGHVGDRAGEQYF
NA	TRBJ2-1	TRBD2	TRBV5-1	TGCGCCAGCAGCTCCTTTAGCGGGGGGGCGATAGGGAATGAGCAGTTCTTC	CASSSFSGGAIGNEQFF
NA	TRBJ1-6	TRBD1	TRBV10-3	TGTGCCATCAGAGAGGGACAGGATAATTCACCCCTCCACTTT	CAIREGQDNSPLHF
few	TRBJ2-3	TRBD2	TRBV10-3	TGTGCCATCAGTGAACGGACTAGCGGGGACATCACAGATACGCAGTATTTT	CAISERTSGDITDTQYF
NA	TRBJ2-3	TRBD2	TRBV15	TGTGCCACCAGCCGTACTAGCGGGGGAACAGATACGCAGTATTTT	CATSRTSGGTDTQYF
NA	TRBJ2-3	TRBD1	TRBV11-3	TGTGCCAGCAGGCGGACAGGGTCCGTTACAGATACGCAGTATTTT	CASRRTGSVTDTQYF
NA	TRBJ1-2	TRBD1	TRBV28	TGTGCCAGCAGTCAGACAGGGGGTTTTAGTTACACCTTC	CASSQTGGFSYTF
NA	TRBJ1-4	TRBD1	TRBV7-8	TGTGCCAGCAGCGCCCACGAGGGACAGGGGAATGAAAAACTGTTTTTT	CASSAHEGQGNEKLFF
NA	TRBJ1-2	NA	TRBV30	TGTGCCTGGAGGGGGAGGGGTACCTATGGCTACACCTTC	CAWRGRGTYGYTF
few	TRBJ1-1	TRBD1	TRBV9	TGTGCCAGCAGCGTTGGGACAGGGGGCTACACTGAAGCTTTCTTT	CASSVGTGGYTEAFF
NA	TRBJ2-2	NA	TRBV4-3	TGCGCCAGCAGCCAAGCGACAGGCAGATCCGGGGAGCTGTTTTTT	CASSQATGRSGELFF
NA	TRBJ1-1	TRBD1	TRBV19	TGTGCCAGTAGTCCGGGACAGGGGGACACTGAAGCTTTCTTT	CASSPGQGDTEAFF
once	TRBJ2-7	NA	TRBV19	TGTGCCAGTAGGAAAGCGGGCAACTACGAGCAGTACTTC	CASRKAGNYEQYF
NA	TRBJ1-2	NA	TRBV5-5	TGTGCCAGCAGCTTGGCCCCGGGTAAGGGGTATGGCTACACCTTC	CASSLAPGKGYGYTF
NA	TRBJ1-5	NA	TRBV28	TGTGCCAGCAGGTTGGAGGGAAGCAATCAGCCCCAGCATTTT	CASRLEGSNQPQHF
NA	TRBJ2-3	NA	TRBV14	TGTGCCAGCAGCCACTGGACAGACCTTAGCACAGATACGCAGTATTTT	CASSHWTDLSTDTQYF
NA	TRBJ2-3	NA	TRBV9	TGTGCCAGCAGCGTAGGGTTTCGGGATACGCAGTATTTT	CASSVGFRDTQYF
NA	TRBJ2-1	TRBD2	TRBV19	TGTGCCAGTAGTATAACTAGCGGGGAGGGAAGTGAGCAGTTCTTC	CASSITSGEGSEQFF
NA	TRBJ2-5	NA	TRBV10-3	TGTGCCATCAGTGTAACAGGGAGCAGCGAGACCCAGTACTTC	CAISVTGSSETQYF
NA	TRBJ2-7	NA	TRBV12-2	TGTGCAAGTCGCTCCCAGGCGGGGGACAACTGCTACGAGCAGTACTTC	CASRSQAGDNCYEQYF
NA	TRBJ1-2	NA	TRBV19	TGTGCCAGTAGTATAGACCCAGGGTTCTATGGCTACACCTTC	CASSIDPGFYGYTF
once	TRBJ1-2	NA	TRBV9	TGTGCCAGCAGCGTCACCCTCGGCTATGGCTACACCTTC	CASSVTLGYGYTF
NA	TRBJ1-2	NA	TRBV10-3	TGTGCCATCAGTGGAGGGCTGAACTATGGCTACACCTTC	CAISGGLNYGYTF
NA	TRBJ2-1	NA	TRBV30	TGTGCCTGGAGTGTGCAGGTCGATGAGCAGTTCTTC	CAWSVQVDEQFF
NA	TRBJ1-2	NA	TRBV28	TGTGCCAGCAGTTTAGCGGGTTACGGCTACACCTTC	CASSLAGYGYTF
NA	TRBJ1-6	NA	TRBV7-2	TGTGCCAGCAGCTTAGCCGGGAATTCACCCCTCCACTTT	CASSLAGNSPLHF
NA	TRBJ1-1	NA	TRBV5-4	TGTGCCAGCAGACCAGGGGCGTTGAACACTGAAGCTTTCTTT	CASRPGALNTEAFF
NA	TRBJ2-2	NA	TRBV6-5	TGTGCCAGCAGTTACGGAGGGGTTGGCAACACCGGGGAGCTGTTTTTT	CASSYGGVGNTGELFF
once	TRBJ1-1	TRBD1	TRBV4-3	TGCGCCAGCAGCCAAACGGACAGGGGTTGGACTGAAGCTTTCTTT	CASSQTDRGWTEAFF
NA	TRBJ2-1	NA	TRBV18	TGTGCCAGCTCCCAGGGGAATGAGCAGTTCTTC	CASSQGNEQFF